Described below is a single T cell receptor beta chain sequence and its context. As yet, its antigen is unknown. This record comes from a study of early T cells in non-severe SARS-CoV-2 infection. As for the study in general: Chains from this unsorted whole-blood bulk RNA could not be paired. Findings and limits, study-wide: Comparison of clonotypes with VDJdb favored anti-spike CD8 responses while missing private and CD4 specificities.

Per the germline V gene, CDR1 is MNHNY and CDR2 is SVGAGI (reference sequence). Trimming took 5 bases from V and 4 from J, leaving 11 bases between them. The CDR3 has 13 amino acids. Each cDNA molecule carried a unique molecular identifier. TCRdb used MiXCR to reprocess the 5' RACE reads, holding one entry per CDR3 protein. Of tens of thousands of distinct CDR3 sequences in the sample, roughly 6% are singletons; the top ten hold approximately 5.2%. The chain is built from TRBV6-6 and TRBJ2-5; possibly TRBD2 for D (6 bases). Input material: whole blood. The clonotype comes from an adult who was a healthcare worker with PCR-confirmed SARS-CoV-2 infection or an uninfected control (not recorded which). The CDR3 sequence is CASSMEGSETQYF. CDR3 coding DNA: TGTGCCAGCAGTATGGAGGGGTCAGAGACCCAGTACTTC.